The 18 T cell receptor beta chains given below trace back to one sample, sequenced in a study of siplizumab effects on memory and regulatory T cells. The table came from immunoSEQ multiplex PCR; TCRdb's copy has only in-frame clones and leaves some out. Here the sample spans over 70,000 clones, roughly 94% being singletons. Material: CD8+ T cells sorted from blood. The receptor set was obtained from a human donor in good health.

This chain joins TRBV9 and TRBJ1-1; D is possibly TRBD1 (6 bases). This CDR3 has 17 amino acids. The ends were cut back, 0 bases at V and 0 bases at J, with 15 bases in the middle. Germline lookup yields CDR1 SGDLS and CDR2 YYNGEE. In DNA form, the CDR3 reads TGTGCCAGCAGCGTAGTAGACAGGTTAACTATGAACACTGAAGCTTTCTTT. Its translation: CASSVVDRLTMNTEAFF.

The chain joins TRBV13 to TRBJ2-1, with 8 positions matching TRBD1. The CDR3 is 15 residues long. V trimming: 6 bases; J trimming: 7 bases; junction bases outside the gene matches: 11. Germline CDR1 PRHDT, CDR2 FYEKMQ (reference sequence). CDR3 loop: CASRYRGVGDNEQFF. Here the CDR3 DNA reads TGTGCCAGCAGATACAGGGGGGTAGGAGATAATGAGCAGTTCTTC.

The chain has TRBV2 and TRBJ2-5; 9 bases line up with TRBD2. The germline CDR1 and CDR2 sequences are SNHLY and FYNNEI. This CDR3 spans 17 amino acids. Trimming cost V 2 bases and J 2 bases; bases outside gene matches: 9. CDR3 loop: CASSELAGVIPQETQYF. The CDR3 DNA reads TGTGCCAGCAGTGAATTAGCGGGAGTTATCCCTCAAGAGACCCAGTACTTC.

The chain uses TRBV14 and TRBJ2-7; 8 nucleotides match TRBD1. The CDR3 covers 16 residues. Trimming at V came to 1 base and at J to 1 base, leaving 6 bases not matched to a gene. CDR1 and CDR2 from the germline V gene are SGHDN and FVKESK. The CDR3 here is CASSQVYGQGSYEQYF. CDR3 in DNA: TGTGCCAGCAGCCAAGTCTATGGACAGGGATCCTACGAGCAGTACTTC.

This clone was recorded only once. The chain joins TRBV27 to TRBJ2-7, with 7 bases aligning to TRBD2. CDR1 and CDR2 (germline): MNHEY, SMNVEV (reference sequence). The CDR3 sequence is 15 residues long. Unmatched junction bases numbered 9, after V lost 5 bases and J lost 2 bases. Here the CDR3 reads CASSPSPGGTYEQYF. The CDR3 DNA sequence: TGTGCCAGCAGTCCCTCCCCGGGGGGAACCTACGAGCAGTACTTC.

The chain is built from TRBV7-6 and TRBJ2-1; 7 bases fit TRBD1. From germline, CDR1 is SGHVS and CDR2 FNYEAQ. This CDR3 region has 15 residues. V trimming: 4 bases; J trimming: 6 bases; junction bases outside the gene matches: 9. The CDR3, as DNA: TGTGCCAGCAGCTCCCGGGACAGTAGTCTCAATGAGCAGTTCTTC. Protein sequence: CASSSRDSSLNEQFF.

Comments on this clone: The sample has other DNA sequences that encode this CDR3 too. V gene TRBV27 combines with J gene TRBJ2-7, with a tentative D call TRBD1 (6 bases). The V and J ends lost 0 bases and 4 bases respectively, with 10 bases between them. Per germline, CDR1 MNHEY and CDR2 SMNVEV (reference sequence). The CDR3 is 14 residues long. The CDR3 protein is CASSLSRGPYEQYF. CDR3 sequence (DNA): TGTGCCAGCAGTTTATCCAGGGGTCCATACGAGCAGTACTTC.

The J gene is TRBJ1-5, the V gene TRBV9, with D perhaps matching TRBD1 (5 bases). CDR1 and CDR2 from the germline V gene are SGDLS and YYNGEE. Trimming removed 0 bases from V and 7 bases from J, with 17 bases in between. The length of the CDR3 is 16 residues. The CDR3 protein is CASSVGDRGSGQPQHF. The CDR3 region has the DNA TGTGCCAGCAGCGTAGGAGATCGGGGGTCCGGGCAGCCCCAGCATTTT.

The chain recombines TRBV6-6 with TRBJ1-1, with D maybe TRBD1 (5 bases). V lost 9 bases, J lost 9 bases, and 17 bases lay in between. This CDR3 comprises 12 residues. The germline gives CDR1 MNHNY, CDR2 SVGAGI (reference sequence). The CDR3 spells CASSDRDPKAFF. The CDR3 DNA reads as TGTGCCAGTTCGGACCGGGACCCTAAAGCTTTCTTT.

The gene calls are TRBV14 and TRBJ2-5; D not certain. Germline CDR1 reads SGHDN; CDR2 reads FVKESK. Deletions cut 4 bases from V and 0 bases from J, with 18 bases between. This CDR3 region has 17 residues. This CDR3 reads CASSLANWQPYQETQYF. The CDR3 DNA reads TGTGCCAGCAGCCTCGCCAATTGGCAACCGTACCAAGAGACCCAGTACTTC.

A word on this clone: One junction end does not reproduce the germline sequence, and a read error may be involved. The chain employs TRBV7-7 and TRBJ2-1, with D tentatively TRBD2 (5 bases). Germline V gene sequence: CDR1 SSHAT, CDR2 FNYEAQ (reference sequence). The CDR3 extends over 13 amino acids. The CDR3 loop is CASSFLGVNEQFF. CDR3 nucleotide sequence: TGTGCTAGCAGCTTTCTCGGGGTCAATGAGCAGTTCTTC.

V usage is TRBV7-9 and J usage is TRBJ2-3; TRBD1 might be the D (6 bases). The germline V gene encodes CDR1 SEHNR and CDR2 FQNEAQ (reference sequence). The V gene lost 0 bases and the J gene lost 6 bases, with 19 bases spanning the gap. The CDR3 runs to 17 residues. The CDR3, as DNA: TGTGCCAGCAGCTTAGCCCAGACAGGACCTCATGGGGATACGCAGTATTTT. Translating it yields CASSLAQTGPHGDTQYF.

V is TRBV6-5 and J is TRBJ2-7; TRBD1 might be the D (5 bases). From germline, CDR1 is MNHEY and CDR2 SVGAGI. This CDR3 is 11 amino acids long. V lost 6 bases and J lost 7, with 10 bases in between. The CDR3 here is CASSYSGEQYF. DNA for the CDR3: TGTGCCAGCAGCTATTCAGGGGAGCAGTACTTC.

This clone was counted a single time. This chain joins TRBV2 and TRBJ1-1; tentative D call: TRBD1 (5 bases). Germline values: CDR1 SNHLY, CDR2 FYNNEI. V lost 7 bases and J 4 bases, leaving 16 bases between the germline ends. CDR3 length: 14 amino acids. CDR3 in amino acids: CASIVKGQGTEAFF. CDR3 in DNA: TGTGCCAGCATCGTAAAGGGGCAGGGCACTGAAGCTTTCTTT.

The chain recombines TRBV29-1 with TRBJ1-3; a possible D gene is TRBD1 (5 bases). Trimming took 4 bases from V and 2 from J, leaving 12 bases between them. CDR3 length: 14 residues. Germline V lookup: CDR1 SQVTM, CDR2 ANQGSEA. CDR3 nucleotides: TGCAGCGTTGTTGGGGGGTTGACTGGAAACACCATATATTTT. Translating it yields CSVVGGLTGNTIYF.

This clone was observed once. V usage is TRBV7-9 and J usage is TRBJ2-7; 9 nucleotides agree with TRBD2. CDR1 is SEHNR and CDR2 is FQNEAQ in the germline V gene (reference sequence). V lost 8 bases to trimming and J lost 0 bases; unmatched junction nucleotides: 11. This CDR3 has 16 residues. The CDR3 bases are TGTGCCAGCGCTAAACGGGGTAGCGGGAGCTCCTACGAGCAGTACTTC. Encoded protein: CASAKRGSGSSYEQYF.

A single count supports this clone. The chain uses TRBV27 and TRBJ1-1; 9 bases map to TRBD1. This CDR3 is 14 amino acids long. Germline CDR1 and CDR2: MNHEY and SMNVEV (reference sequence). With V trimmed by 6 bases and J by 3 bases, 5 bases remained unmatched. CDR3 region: CASRPTGGYTEAFF. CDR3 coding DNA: TGTGCCAGCAGACCGACAGGGGGGTACACTGAAGCTTTCTTT.

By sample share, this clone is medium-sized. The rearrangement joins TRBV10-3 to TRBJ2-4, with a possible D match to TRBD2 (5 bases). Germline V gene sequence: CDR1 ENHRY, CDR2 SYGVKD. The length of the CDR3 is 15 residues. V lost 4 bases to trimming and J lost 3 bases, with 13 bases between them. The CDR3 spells CAISATSGIKNIQYF. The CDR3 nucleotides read TGTGCCATCAGTGCTACCAGCGGTATCAAAAACATTCAGTACTTC.